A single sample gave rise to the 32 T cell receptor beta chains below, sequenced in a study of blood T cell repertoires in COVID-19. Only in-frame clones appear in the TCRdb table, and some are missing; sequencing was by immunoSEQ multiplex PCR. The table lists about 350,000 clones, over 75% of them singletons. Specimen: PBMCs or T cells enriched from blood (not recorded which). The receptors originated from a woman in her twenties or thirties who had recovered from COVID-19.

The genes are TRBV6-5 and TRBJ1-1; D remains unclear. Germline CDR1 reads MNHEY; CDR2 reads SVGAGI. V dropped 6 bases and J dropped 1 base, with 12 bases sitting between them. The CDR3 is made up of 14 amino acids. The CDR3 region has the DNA TGTGCCAGCAGCTCCCCGTCAGGGAACACTGAAGCTTTCTTT. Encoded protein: CASSSPSGNTEAFF.

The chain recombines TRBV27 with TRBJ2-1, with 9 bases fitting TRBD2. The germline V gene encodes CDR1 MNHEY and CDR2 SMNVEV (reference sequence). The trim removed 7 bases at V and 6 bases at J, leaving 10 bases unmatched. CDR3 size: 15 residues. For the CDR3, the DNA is TGTGCCAGCAATTCAATAGCGGGAGCTCGCAATGAGCAGTTCTTC. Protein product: CASNSIAGARNEQFF.

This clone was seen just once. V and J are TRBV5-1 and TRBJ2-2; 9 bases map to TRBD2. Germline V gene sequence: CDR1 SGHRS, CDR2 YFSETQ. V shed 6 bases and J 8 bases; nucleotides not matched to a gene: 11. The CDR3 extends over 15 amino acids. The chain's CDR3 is CASMKVAGVAGELFF. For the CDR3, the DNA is TGCGCCAGCATGAAGGTAGCGGGAGTCGCGGGGGAGCTGTTTTTT.

In nucleotides, the CDR3 is TGTGCCAGCAGCCAAGGGGTGATGCGGGGGTATCGCGCTTTCTTT. Protein sequence: CASSQGVMRGYRAFF. The chain couples TRBV3-1 (or the pseudogene TRBV3-2) to TRBJ1-1; a possible D gene is TRBD1 (5 bases). The germline V gene has CDR1 LGHDT and CDR2 YNNKEL (reference sequence). V was trimmed by 1 base and J by 11 bases, leaving 20 bases between them. The CDR3 sequence is 15 residues long.

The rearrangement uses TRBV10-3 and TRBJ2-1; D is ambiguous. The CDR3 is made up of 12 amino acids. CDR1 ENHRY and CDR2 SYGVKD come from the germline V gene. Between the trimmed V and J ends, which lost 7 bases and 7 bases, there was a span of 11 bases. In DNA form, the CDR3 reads TGTGCCATCAATGGTGGGCTAAATGAGCAGTTCTTC. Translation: CAINGGLNEQFF.

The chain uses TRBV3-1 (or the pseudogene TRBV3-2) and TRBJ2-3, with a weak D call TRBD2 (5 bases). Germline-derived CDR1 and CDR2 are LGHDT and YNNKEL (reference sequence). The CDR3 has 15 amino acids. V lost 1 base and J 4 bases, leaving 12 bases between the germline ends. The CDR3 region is CASSQGTSNSDTQYF. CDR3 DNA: TGTGCCAGCAGCCAAGGGACTTCAAATTCAGATACGCAGTATTTT.

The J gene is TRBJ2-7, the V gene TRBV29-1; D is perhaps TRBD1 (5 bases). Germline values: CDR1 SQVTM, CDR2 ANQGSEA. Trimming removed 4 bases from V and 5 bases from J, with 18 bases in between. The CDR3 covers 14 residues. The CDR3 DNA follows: TGCAGCGTTGCGCTTAGGCCCCAGGGCCACGAGCAGTACTTC. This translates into CSVALRPQGHEQYF.

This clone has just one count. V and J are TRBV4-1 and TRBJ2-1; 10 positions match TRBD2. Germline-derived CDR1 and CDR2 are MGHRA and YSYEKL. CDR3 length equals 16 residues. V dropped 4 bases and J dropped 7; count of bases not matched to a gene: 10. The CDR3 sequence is CASSPVQRGGPNEQFF. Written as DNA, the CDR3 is TGCGCCAGCAGCCCCGTCCAGCGGGGGGGCCCGAATGAGCAGTTCTTC.

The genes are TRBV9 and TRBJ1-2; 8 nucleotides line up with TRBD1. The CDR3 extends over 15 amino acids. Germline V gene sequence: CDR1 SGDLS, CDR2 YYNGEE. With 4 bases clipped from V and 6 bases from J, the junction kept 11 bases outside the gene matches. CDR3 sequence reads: CASSRTTGGIDGYTF. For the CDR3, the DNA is TGTGCCAGCAGCCGCACTACAGGGGGGATAGATGGCTACACCTTC. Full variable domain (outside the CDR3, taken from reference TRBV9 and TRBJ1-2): DSGVTQTPKHLITATGQRVTLRCSPRSGDLSVYWYQQSLDQGLQFLIQYYNGEERAKGNILERFSAQQFPDLHSELNLSSLELGDSALYFCASSRTTGGIDGYTFGSGTRLTVV.

CDR3 protein: CASSPRAGGMETQYF. The CDR3 DNA follows: TGTGCCAGCAGTCCCAGGGCAGGGGGCATGGAGACCCAGTACTTC. This chain links TRBV27 with TRBJ2-5, with 8 bases lining up with TRBD1. Germline lookup yields CDR1 MNHEY and CDR2 SMNVEV (reference sequence). V lost 5 bases and J lost 5; bases outside the gene matches: 10. This CDR3 spans 15 amino acids.

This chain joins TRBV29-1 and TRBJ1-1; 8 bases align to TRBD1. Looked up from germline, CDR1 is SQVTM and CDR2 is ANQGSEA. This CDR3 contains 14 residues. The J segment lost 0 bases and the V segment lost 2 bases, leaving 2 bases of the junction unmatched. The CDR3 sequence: CSVEPDRVNTEAFF. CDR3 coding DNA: TGCAGCGTTGAACCGGACAGGGTGAACACTGAAGCTTTCTTT. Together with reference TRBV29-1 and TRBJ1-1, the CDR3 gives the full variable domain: SAVISQKPSRDICQRGTSLTIQCQVDSQVTMMFWYRQQPGQSLTLIATANQGSEATYESGFVIDKFPISRPNLTFSTLTVSNMSPEDSSIYLCSVEPDRVNTEAFFGQGTRLTVV.

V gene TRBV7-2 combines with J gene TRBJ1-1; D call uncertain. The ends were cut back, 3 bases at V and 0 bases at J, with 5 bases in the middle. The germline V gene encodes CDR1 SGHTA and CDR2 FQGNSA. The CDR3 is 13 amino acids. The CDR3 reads CASSLQMNTEAFF. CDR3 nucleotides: TGTGCCAGCAGCTTGCAGATGAACACTGAAGCTTTCTTT.

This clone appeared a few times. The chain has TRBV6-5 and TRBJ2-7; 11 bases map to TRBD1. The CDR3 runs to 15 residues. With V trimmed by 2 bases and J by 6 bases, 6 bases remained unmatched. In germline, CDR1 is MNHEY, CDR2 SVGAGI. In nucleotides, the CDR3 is TGTGCCAGCAGTTACCCCGGGACAGGGGGTCGCGAGCAGTACTTC. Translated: CASSYPGTGGREQYF.

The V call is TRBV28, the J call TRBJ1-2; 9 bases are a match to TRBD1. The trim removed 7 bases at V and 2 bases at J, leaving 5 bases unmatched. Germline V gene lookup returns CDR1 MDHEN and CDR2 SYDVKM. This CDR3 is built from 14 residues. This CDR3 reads CASTTTGGNYGYTF. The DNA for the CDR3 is TGTGCCAGCACTACTACAGGGGGCAACTATGGCTACACCTTC.

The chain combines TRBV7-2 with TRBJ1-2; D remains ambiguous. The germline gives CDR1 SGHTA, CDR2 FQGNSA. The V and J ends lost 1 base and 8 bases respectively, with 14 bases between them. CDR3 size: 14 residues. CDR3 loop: CASSLVSVRGGYTF. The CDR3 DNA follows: TGTGCCAGCAGCTTAGTAAGTGTGAGAGGCGGCTACACCTTC.

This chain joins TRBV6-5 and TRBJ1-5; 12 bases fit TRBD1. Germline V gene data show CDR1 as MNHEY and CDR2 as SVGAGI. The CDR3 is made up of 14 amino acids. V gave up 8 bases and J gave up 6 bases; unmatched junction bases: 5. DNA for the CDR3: TGTGCCAGCGGAGGGACAGGGGGCGGTCAGCCCCAGCATTTT. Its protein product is CASGGTGGGQPQHF.

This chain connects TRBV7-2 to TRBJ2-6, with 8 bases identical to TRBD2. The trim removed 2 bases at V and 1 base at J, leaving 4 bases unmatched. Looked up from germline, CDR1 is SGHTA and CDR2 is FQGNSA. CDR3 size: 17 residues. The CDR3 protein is CASSLSGSMSGANVLTF. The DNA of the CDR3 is TGTGCCAGCAGCTTAAGCGGGAGTATGTCTGGGGCCAACGTCCTGACTTTC.

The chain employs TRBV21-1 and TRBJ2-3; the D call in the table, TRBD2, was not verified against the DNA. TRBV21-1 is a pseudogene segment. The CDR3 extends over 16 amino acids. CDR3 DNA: TGTGCCAGCAGCATTAAGGTGGGTAGCAGTTCAGATACGCAGTATTTT. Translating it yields CASSIKVGSSSDTQYF.

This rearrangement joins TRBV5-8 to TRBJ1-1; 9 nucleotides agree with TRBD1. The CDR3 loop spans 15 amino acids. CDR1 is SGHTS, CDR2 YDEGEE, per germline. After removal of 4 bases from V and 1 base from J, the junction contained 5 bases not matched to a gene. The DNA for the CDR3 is TGTGCCAGCAGCGGGACGGACAGGGGGAACACTGAAGCTTTCTTT. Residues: CASSGTDRGNTEAFF.

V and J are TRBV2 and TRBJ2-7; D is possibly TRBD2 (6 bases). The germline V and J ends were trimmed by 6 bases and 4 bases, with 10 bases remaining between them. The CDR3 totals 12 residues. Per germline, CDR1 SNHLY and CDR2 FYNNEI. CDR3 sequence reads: CASRLEGYEQYF. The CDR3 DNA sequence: TGTGCCAGCAGATTGGAGGGGTACGAGCAGTACTTC.

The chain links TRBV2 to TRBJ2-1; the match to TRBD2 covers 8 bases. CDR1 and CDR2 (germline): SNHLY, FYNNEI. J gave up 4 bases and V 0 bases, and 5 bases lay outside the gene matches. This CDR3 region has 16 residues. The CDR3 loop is CASSEAGERGYNEQFF. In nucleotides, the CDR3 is TGTGCCAGCAGTGAAGCGGGCGAGCGGGGGTACAATGAGCAGTTCTTC.

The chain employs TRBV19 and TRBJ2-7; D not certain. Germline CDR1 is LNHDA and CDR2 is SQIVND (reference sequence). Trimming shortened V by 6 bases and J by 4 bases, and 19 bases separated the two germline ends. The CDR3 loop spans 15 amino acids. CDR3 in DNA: TGTGCCAGTAGGCCCGGGTCCACTACTAAGTACGAGCAGTACTTC. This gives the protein CASRPGSTTKYEQYF.

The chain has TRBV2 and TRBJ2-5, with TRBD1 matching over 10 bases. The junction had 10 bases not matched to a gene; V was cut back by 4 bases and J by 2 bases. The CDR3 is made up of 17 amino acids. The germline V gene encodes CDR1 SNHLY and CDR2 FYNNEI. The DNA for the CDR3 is TGTGCCAGCAGTGCAACTCTGGGACAGGGGACACAAGAGACCCAGTACTTC. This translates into CASSATLGQGTQETQYF.

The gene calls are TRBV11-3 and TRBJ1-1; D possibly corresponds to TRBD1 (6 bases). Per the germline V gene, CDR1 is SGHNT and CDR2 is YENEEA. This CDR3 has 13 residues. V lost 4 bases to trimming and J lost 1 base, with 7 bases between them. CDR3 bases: TGTGCCAGCAGCTGGGACACGAACACTGAAGCTTTCTTT. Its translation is CASSWDTNTEAFF.

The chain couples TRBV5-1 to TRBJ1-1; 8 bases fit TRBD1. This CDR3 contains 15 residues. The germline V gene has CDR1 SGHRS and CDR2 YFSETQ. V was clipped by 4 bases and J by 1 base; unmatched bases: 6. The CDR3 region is CASSLKGQGNTEAFF. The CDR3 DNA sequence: TGCGCCAGCAGCCTTAAAGGACAGGGGAACACTGAAGCTTTCTTT.

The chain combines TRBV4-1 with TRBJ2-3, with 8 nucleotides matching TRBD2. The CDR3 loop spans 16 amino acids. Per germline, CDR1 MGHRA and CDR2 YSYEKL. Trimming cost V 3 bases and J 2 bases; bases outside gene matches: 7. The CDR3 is CASSHQAGAVTDTQYF. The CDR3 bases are TGCGCCAGCAGCCATCAAGCGGGAGCCGTCACAGATACGCAGTATTTT.

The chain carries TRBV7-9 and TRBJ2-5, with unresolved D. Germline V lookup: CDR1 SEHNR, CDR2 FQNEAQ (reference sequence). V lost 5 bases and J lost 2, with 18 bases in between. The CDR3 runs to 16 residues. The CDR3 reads CASSGRMRVEQETQYF. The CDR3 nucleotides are TGTGCCAGCAGCGGGCGAATGCGTGTAGAACAAGAGACCCAGTACTTC.

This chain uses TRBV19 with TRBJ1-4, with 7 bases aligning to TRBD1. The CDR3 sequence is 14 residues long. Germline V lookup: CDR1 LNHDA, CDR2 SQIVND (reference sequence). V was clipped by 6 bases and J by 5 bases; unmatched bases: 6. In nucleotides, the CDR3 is TGTGCCAGTAGGCAGACAGGGATAAATGAAAAACTGTTTTTT. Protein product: CASRQTGINEKLFF.

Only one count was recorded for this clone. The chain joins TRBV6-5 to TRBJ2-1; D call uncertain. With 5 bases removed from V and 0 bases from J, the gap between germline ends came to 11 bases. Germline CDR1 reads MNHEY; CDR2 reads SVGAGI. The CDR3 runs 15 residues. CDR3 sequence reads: CASSRARSSYNEQFF. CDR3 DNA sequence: TGTGCCAGCAGTCGAGCTAGAAGCTCCTACAATGAGCAGTTCTTC.

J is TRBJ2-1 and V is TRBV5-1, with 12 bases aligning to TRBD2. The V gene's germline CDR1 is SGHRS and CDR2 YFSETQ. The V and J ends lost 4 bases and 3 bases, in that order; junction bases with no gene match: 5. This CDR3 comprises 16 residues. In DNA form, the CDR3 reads TGCGCCAGCAGCCCGCAACTAGCGGGAGGCTACAATGAGCAGTTCTTC. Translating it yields CASSPQLAGGYNEQFF.

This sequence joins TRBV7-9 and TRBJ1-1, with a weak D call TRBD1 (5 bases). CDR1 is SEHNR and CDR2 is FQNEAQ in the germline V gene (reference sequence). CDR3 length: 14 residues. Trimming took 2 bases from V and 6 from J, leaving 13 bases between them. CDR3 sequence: CASSLYGKGAEAFF. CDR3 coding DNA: TGTGCCAGCAGCTTATATGGGAAAGGGGCTGAAGCTTTCTTT. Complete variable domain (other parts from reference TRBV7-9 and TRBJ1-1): DTGVSQNPRHKITKRGQNVTFRCDPISEHNRLYWYRQTLGQGPEFLTYFQNEAQLEKSRLLSDRFSAERPKGSFSTLEIQRTEQGDSAMYLCASSLYGKGAEAFFGQGTRLTVV.

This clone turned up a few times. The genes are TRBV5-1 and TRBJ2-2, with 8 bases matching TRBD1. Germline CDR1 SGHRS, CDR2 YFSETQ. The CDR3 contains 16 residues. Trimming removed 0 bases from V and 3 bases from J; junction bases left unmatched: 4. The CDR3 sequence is CASSLEDREDTGELFF. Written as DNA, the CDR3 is TGCGCCAGCAGCTTGGAGGACAGGGAGGACACCGGGGAGCTGTTTTTT.